What follows is one TCR beta chain and its context. The time point here: pre-treatment sample, taken before nivolumab and TIL therapy. These data come from a study of TIL therapy for anti-PD-1-resistant metastatic lung cancer. The libraries were made with immunoSEQ v3. Sequencing depth was about 2 million read pairs for survey level, roughly 4.5-6 million for deep. TCRdb's table, derived via immunoSEQ multiplex PCR, lists solely in-frame clones and lacks some. The table includes under 70,000 clones, around 87% detected once. Trimming pared 1 base from V and 8 bases from J, leaving 11 bases between. This CDR3 region has 14 residues. The germline CDR1 and CDR2 sequences are MDHEN and SYDVKM.

This material consisted of blood, taken at baseline. The clonotype was recovered from a person aged 25 to 79 with non-small cell lung cancer. This chain links TRBV28 with TRBJ1-4; D possibly corresponds to TRBD1 (5 bases). The CDR3, as DNA: TGTGCCAGCAGTTTATCAGGGATTACGGAAAAACTGTTTTTT. This codes for CASSLSGITEKLFF.